A single sample is the source of the 3 T cell receptor beta chains below, sequenced in a study of response to subunit inactivated influenza vaccine. TCRdb fed the RT-PCR reads into MiXCR, producing one record per CDR3 protein. The sample includes hundreds of thousands of distinct CDR3 sequences, 15% to 18% of them seen just once. This specimen was PBMCs from blood, taken about 13 days after vaccination. The origin of the receptors is a man aged 50 or older who received an inactivated influenza vaccine.

The genes are TRBV3-1 and TRBJ1-2; weak D call: TRBD1 (6 bases). Germline V CDR1 and CDR2: LGHDT, YNNKEL (reference sequence). The CDR3 runs 15 residues. Between the trimmed V and J ends, which lost 3 bases and 5 bases, there was a span of 16 bases. The CDR3 DNA is TGTGCCAGCAGCCACCGAGGGGGGACTGGTTATGGCTACACCTTC. This translates into CASSHRGGTGYGYTF.

CDR3 nucleotides: TGTGCCAGCAGGAGGCGCCTCCTTATGAGTGGCTACACCTTC. Protein: CASRRRLLMSGYTF. V and J are TRBV28 and TRBJ1-2; D call uncertain. Deletions cut 6 bases from V and 7 bases from J, with 18 bases between. The CDR3 is 14 amino acids. Germline V CDR1 and CDR2: MDHEN, SYDVKM.

This clonotype appeared a few times. The genes are TRBV9 and TRBJ2-1; tentative D call: TRBD2 (8 bases). CDR3 length: 17 residues. V dropped 0 bases and J dropped 6 bases, with 19 bases sitting between them. The germline CDR1 and CDR2 sequences are SGDLS and YYNGEE. The CDR3 DNA reads TGTGCCAGCAGCGTAGGCCCACTAGCGGCAGGGGGCAATGAGCAGTTCTTC. This translates into CASSVGPLAAGGNEQFF.